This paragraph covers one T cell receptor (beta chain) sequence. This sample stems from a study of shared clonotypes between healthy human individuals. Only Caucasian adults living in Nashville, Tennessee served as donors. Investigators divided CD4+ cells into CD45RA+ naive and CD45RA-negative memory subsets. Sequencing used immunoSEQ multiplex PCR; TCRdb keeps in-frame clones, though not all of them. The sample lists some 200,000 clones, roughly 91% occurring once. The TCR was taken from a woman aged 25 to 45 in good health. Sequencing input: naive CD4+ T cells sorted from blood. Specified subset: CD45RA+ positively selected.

The CDR3 region is CASSPFWKHPAYEQYF. The CDR3 region has the DNA TGTGCCAGCAGCCCGTTCTGGAAGCATCCTGCCTACGAGCAGTACTTC. V is TRBV5-6 and J is TRBJ2-7; D unresolved. V shed 4 bases and J shed 2 bases, with 19 bases lying between them. Germline values: CDR1 SGHDT, CDR2 YYEEEE. The CDR3 covers 16 residues.